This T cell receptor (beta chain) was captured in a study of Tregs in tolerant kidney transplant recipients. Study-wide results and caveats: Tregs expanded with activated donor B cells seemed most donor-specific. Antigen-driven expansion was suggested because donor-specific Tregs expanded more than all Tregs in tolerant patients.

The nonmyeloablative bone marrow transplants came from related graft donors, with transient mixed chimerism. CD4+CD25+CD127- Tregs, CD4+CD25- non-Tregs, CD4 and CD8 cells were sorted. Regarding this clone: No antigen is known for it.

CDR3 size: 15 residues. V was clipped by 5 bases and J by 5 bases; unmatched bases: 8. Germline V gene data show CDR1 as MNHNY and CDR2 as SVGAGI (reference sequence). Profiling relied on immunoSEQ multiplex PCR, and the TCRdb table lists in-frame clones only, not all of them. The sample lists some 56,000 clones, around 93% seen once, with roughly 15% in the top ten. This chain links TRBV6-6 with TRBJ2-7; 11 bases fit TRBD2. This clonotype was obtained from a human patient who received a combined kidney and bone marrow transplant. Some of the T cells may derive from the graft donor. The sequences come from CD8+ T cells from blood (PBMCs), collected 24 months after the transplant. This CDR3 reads CASSPTSGGSDEQYF. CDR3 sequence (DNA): TGTGCCAGCAGTCCTACTAGCGGGGGTAGTGACGAGCAGTACTTC.